This is a list of T cell receptor beta chains from one sample in a study of T cells after posttransplantation cyclophosphamide. Method: immunoSEQ multiplex PCR; TCRdb's copy keeps in-frame clones and lacks some. The sample presents tens of thousands of clones, none singletons. The sample consisted of PBMCs. Receptors originate from a middle-aged man in good health, CMV-negative, and a related stem cell transplant donor. CDR3s include the opening cysteine and the closing phenylalanine or tryptophan. D genes are given only for firm matches. Clone size is stated in some rows and not others, as once, few, many or a class when expanded.

clone_size,v_call,d_call,j_call,cdr3_aa,cdr3_nt
many,TRBV7-2,-,TRBJ2-3,CASSSTPRGTDTQYF,TGTGCCAGCAGCTCCACACCCCGGGGCACAGATACGCAGTATTTT
many,TRBV9,-,TRBJ1-4,CASSTADFVYEKLFF,TGTGCCAGCAGCACCGCAGATTTCGTTTATGAAAAACTGTTTTTT
many,TRBV7-6,TRBD2,TRBJ2-2,CASSMTSGNTGELFF,TGTGCCAGCAGCATGACTAGCGGGAATACCGGGGAGCTGTTTTTT
few,TRBV6-5,-,TRBJ1-2,CASSYSRGGNYGYTF,TGTGCCAGCAGTTACTCGAGAGGGGGTAACTATGGCTACACCTTC
-,TRBV9,TRBD1,TRBJ2-3,CASSPGDRGSTDTQYF,TGTGCCAGCAGCCCGGGGGACAGGGGAAGCACAGATACGCAGTATTTT
many,TRBV7-7,-,TRBJ1-3,CASSPGVSGNTIYF,TGTGCCAGCAGCCCGGGAGTCTCTGGAAACACCATATATTTT
-,TRBV7-8,TRBD2,TRBJ2-7,CASSLAGGGTYEQYF,TGTGCCAGCAGCTTAGCGGGGGGGGGAACCTACGAGCAGTACTTC
few,TRBV29-1,TRBD1,TRBJ1-2,CSVGQGFYGYTF,TGCAGCGTTGGACAGGGATTCTATGGCTACACCTTC
few,TRBV21-1,-,TRBJ2-7,CASSLKRTGQSYEQYF,TGTGCCAGCAGCCTAAAGAGGACGGGACAGAGTTACGAGCAGTACTTC
-,TRBV25-1,-,TRBJ2-3,CASSDPPPRDTQYF,TGTGCCAGCAGTGACCCACCGCCCAGAGATACGCAGTATTTT
medium-sized,TRBV11-3,-,TRBJ2-3,CASSDGQSTDTQYF,TGTGCCAGCAGCGATGGACAGTCCACAGATACGCAGTATTTT
many,TRBV4-1,-,TRBJ2-5,CASTAGAEETQYF,TGCGCCAGCACTGCGGGGGCGGAGGAGACCCAGTACTTC
many,TRBV5-1,TRBD1,TRBJ1-4,CASSVGTDEKLFF,TGCGCCAGCAGCGTAGGGACAGATGAAAAACTGTTTTTT
few,TRBV2,-,TRBJ2-1,CASNLAGPSYNEQFF,TGTGCCAGCAACTTGGCGGGTCCTTCCTACAATGAGCAGTTCTTC
few,TRBV6-6,-,TRBJ1-1,CAGSYRGRETEAFF,TGTGCCGGCAGTTACCGAGGGCGGGAAACTGAAGCTTTCTTT
-,TRBV4-3,TRBD2,TRBJ2-1,CASSQGARGEGSENEQFF,TGCGCCAGCAGCCAAGGCGCTCGAGGGGAGGGTTCGGAGAATGAGCAGTTCTTC
many,TRBV5-1,TRBD2,TRBJ2-2,CASGAGVTGELFF,TGCGCCAGCGGGGCGGGAGTAACCGGGGAGCTGTTTTTT
many,TRBV7-2,TRBD2,TRBJ2-3,CASSSSGRAGDTQYF,TGTGCCAGCAGCTCTAGCGGGAGGGCGGGAGATACGCAGTATTTT
many,TRBV10-3,TRBD1,TRBJ2-1,CAISTPGQGQNEQFF,TGTGCCATCAGTACCCCGGGACAGGGGCAAAATGAGCAGTTCTTC
-,TRBV28,TRBD1,TRBJ2-7,CASRPGGAPGEQYF,TGTGCCAGCAGGCCAGGGGGCGCCCCGGGCGAGCAGTACTTC
many,TRBV9,-,TRBJ2-3,CASSPRGGDTQYF,TGTGCCAGCAGCCCCCGCGGCGGCGATACGCAGTATTTT
many,TRBV19,-,TRBJ2-3,CASSLTSADTQYF,TGTGCCAGTAGTCTAACTAGTGCAGATACGCAGTATTTT
many,TRBV6-1,-,TRBJ1-1,CASSEGLPAFF,TGTGCCAGCAGTGAAGGACTTCCAGCTTTCTTT
many,TRBV4-1,TRBD1,TRBJ2-5,CASSQADRVETQYF,TGCGCCAGCAGCCAAGCTGACAGGGTAGAGACCCAGTACTTC
many,TRBV7-8,TRBD1,TRBJ1-2,CASSKTGNYGYTF,TGTGCCAGCAGCAAGACAGGGAACTATGGCTACACCTTC
many,TRBV5-5,TRBD1,TRBJ1-3,CASSAGTAGDTIYF,TGTGCCAGCAGCGCCGGGACAGCTGGAGACACCATATATTTT
many,TRBV6-6,TRBD1,TRBJ1-2,CATAQVTGVGGYTF,TGTGCCACCGCCCAGGTGACAGGGGTGGGGGGCTACACCTTC
many,TRBV7-9,-,TRBJ1-5,CASSPGGGGQPQHF,TGTGCCAGCAGCCCAGGTGGAGGAGGTCAGCCCCAGCATTTT
many,TRBV6-5,-,TRBJ1-3,CASSPGAAGNTIYF,TGTGCCAGCAGCCCTGGGGCTGCTGGAAACACCATATATTTT
many,TRBV18,-,TRBJ2-5,CASSPEETQYF,TGTGCCAGCTCACCAGAGGAGACCCAGTACTTC
many,TRBV29-1,-,TRBJ1-5,CSGQQEGQPQHF,TGCAGCGGCCAACAGGAGGGTCAGCCCCAGCATTTT
many,TRBV7-2,TRBD1,TRBJ1-3,CASSLVGQAGNTIYF,TGTGCCAGCAGCCTAGTTGGACAGGCCGGAAACACCATATATTTT
many,TRBV2,-,TRBJ1-4,CASHPWASLLLFF,TGTGCCAGCCACCCATGGGCCTCTTTACTACTGTTTTTT
many,TRBV5-1,-,TRBJ1-1,CASSLAVNTEAFF,TGCGCCAGCAGCTTGGCTGTGAACACTGAAGCTTTCTTT
-,TRBV6-5,-,TRBJ1-2,CASRDRTVNYGYTF,TGTGCCAGCAGAGATAGGACAGTGAACTATGGCTACACCTTC
many,TRBV4-2,-,TRBJ1-1,CASSRFGPTEAFF,TGTGCCAGCAGCCGATTTGGCCCTACTGAAGCTTTCTTT